The rows below give T cell receptor beta chains drawn from one sample of a study of blood T cell repertoires in COVID-19. Sequencing used immunoSEQ multiplex PCR; TCRdb keeps in-frame clones, though not all of them. The sample has approximately 22,000 clones; about 92% are singletons. The sequencing input was peripheral blood. The receptors derive from a man aged 65-85 years with active COVID-19. The CDR3 runs from the conserved cysteine through the conserved F or W. A D gene is named only where the DNA matches it firmly. A row's size may be missing; if present it is once, few, many or a size class.

d_call	clone_size	v_call	j_call	cdr3_nt	cdr3_aa
TRBD2	NA	TRBV7-6	TRBJ2-1	TGTGCCAGCAGCTTAGCAGGACTAGCGATTAGTAATGAGCAGTTCTTC	CASSLAGLAISNEQFF
NA	NA	TRBV28	TRBJ2-5	TGTGCCAGCAGTTCCGGGACTCAAGAGACCCAGTACTTC	CASSSGTQETQYF
NA	NA	TRBV5-1	TRBJ2-7	TGCGCCAGCAGCCCTTGGCCGGGCGAGCAGTACTTC	CASSPWPGEQYF
NA	NA	TRBV11-3	TRBJ2-1	TGTGCCAGCAGCCAGGGCACGGTGCAGTTCTTC	CASSQGTVQFF
NA	NA	TRBV7-2	TRBJ2-1	TGTGCCAGCAAAACCCAGAGCCAGGGGCCGTACAATGAGCAGTTCTTC	CASKTQSQGPYNEQFF
TRBD2	NA	TRBV28	TRBJ2-7	TGTGCCAGCAGTCCCATAGCGGGCCCCTACGAGCAGTACTTC	CASSPIAGPYEQYF
TRBD2	NA	TRBV6-2/TRBV6-3	TRBJ2-3	TGTGCCAGCAGCCCTCACGAGAGAGCGGGAGGCCGTCGCACTAATACGCAGTATTTT	CASSPHERAGGRRTNTQYF
TRBD2	NA	TRBV7-9	TRBJ2-2	TGTGCCAGCATCGCCGGACTAGCGGATCTTGCCGGGGAGCTGTTTTTT	CASIAGLADLAGELFF
TRBD1	NA	TRBV5-1	TRBJ1-1	TGCGCCAGCAGCCCCGCCGGGACAGGGAGGGACACTGAAGCTTTCTTT	CASSPAGTGRDTEAFF
TRBD1	once	TRBV7-2	TRBJ2-7	TGTGCCAGCACCCGGACAGGGTCCTACGAGCAGTACTTC	CASTRTGSYEQYF
NA	NA	TRBV11-3	TRBJ2-1	TGTGCCAGCAGCTTAGATGGGGTTAGCGGCAATGAGCAGTTCTTC	CASSLDGVSGNEQFF
NA	NA	TRBV6-2/TRBV6-3	TRBJ2-7	TGTGCCAGCAGTTACCAGTCCTACGAGCAGTACTTC	CASSYQSYEQYF
TRBD1	once	TRBV29-1	TRBJ1-2	TGCAGCGTTGAAAGCACAGGGGGCGCCGACTATGGCTACACCTTC	CSVESTGGADYGYTF
NA	NA	TRBV2	TRBJ1-1	TGTGCAAGCAGTGTAGGGGCGCACACTGAAGCTTTCTTT	CASSVGAHTEAFF
NA	NA	TRBV9	TRBJ1-3	TGTGCCAGCAGCGACAGGGCTTTTGCCTCTGGAAACACCATATATTTT	CASSDRAFASGNTIYF
NA	NA	TRBV4-3	TRBJ1-1	TGCGCCAGCAGCCAACGTTGGTCCGGGAACACTGAAGCTTTCTTT	CASSQRWSGNTEAFF
TRBD2	once	TRBV28	TRBJ2-5	TGTGCCAGCAGCCCATGGACTAGCGGGGCAGAGACCCAGTACTTC	CASSPWTSGAETQYF
NA	once	TRBV28	TRBJ2-7	TGTGCCAGCAGTTTCCCCTATGAGGGCAGATACGAGCAGTACTTC	CASSFPYEGRYEQYF
TRBD1	NA	TRBV29-1	TRBJ2-7	TGCAGCGTTGTACAGGGGCCCTCCTACGAGCAGTACTTC	CSVVQGPSYEQYF
TRBD1	few	TRBV10-3	TRBJ1-5	TGTGCCATCAGTGCACTACAGGGGAATCAGCCCCAGCATTTT	CAISALQGNQPQHF
TRBD1	NA	TRBV30	TRBJ2-1	TGTGCCCAGAACAGGGGGTTATATGAGCAGTTCTTC	CAQNRGLYEQFF
NA	NA	TRBV18	TRBJ2-3	TGTGCCAGCCCTGCGTTGGACGGGAGAAGAGATACGCAGTATTTT	CASPALDGRRDTQYF
TRBD2	NA	TRBV2	TRBJ2-1	TGTGCCAGCTTAACGGGAGGGTACGACGTTGAGCAGTTCTTC	CASLTGGYDVEQFF
TRBD1	once	TRBV7-2	TRBJ2-3	TGTGCCAGCAGCCCCCGACAAAGGGGGCGCACAGATACGCAGTATTTT	CASSPRQRGRTDTQYF
NA	NA	TRBV10-1	TRBJ1-5	TGCGCCAGCAGAGGGGATTATAGCAATCAGCCCCAGCATTTT	CASRGDYSNQPQHF
NA	NA	TRBV6-2/TRBV6-3	TRBJ1-6	TGTGCCAGCAGCTTCGCCGGGACACATTCCCTCCACTTT	CASSFAGTHSLHF
TRBD2	NA	TRBV4-1	TRBJ2-1	TGCGCCAGCAGCGCGGGACTAGCGGGACGGGATGAGCAGTTCTTC	CASSAGLAGRDEQFF
TRBD1	NA	TRBV24-1	TRBJ2-5	TGTGCCACCAGTGACCCGGGACAGGGGGCAGAGACCCAGTACTTC	CATSDPGQGAETQYF
NA	NA	TRBV3-1/TRBV3-2	TRBJ2-7	TGTGCCAGCAGCCAAGGGACAATCAGCTCCTACGAGCAGTACTTC	CASSQGTISSYEQYF
NA	NA	TRBV5-1	TRBJ2-1	TGCGCCAGCGCCTTTTTAGCCAATAATGAGCAGTTCTTC	CASAFLANNEQFF
NA	once	TRBV28	TRBJ2-7	TGTGCCAGCAGTTTATCCTCGGGATTTTCACTATTCGAGCAGTACTTC	CASSLSSGFSLFEQYF
TRBD2	NA	TRBV27	TRBJ2-7	TGTGCCAGCAGCCCCGGGACTAGAATAGGTTACGAGCAGTACTTC	CASSPGTRIGYEQYF
NA	once	TRBV25-1	TRBJ2-7	TGTGCCAGCAGTGCCGGGACTCTTTACGAGCAGTACTTC	CASSAGTLYEQYF
TRBD1	NA	TRBV4-3	TRBJ1-2	TGCGCCAGCAGCCAAGTCCCCCCGGACAGGGAGGGCTATGGCTACACCTTC	CASSQVPPDREGYGYTF
TRBD2	NA	TRBV7-2	TRBJ2-7	TGTGCCAGCAGCTCCGCCTCTGGCGGGAGGGCCGGCGAGCAGTACTTC	CASSSASGGRAGEQYF
NA	NA	TRBV7-8	TRBJ2-3	TGTGCCAGCAGCTTAGGTGGGGCGCATACGCAGTATTTT	CASSLGGAHTQYF
NA	once	TRBV19	TRBJ1-5	TGTGCCAGTAGTATAGCCCCACAGCCCCAGCATTTT	CASSIAPQPQHF
NA	NA	TRBV14	TRBJ1-5	TGTGCCAGCAGCCAAGGAGCGTTCAGTCAGCCCCAGCATTTT	CASSQGAFSQPQHF
NA	NA	TRBV28	TRBJ2-5	TGTGCCAGCAGTATCCAGAAGGAGACCCAGTACTTC	CASSIQKETQYF
NA	NA	TRBV15	TRBJ2-7	TGTGCCACCAGCCCTGGCCCAGGCTACGAGCAGTACTTC	CATSPGPGYEQYF
NA	NA	TRBV18	TRBJ1-1	TGTGCCAGCTCACCACAGAGACAGGTGATACCGAACACTGAAGCTTTCTTT	CASSPQRQVIPNTEAFF
NA	NA	TRBV10-1	TRBJ1-5	TGCGCCAGGAGTCTGTTAGCCCAGCATTTT	CARSLLAQHF
TRBD2	NA	TRBV19	TRBJ2-7	TGTGCCAGTAGTGCGAGGGTAGCGGGAGCCTACGAGCAGTACTTC	CASSARVAGAYEQYF
TRBD1	NA	TRBV4-2	TRBJ2-2	TGTGCCAGCAGCCAGGGGACAGGGAGCACCGGGGAGCTGTTTTTT	CASSQGTGSTGELFF
TRBD1	NA	TRBV5-1	TRBJ1-5	TGCGCCAGCAGCCTCACAGGGGGAGGTCAGCCCCAGCATTTT	CASSLTGGGQPQHF